The T cell receptor (beta chain) under discussion was sequenced for a study of cytomegalovirus exposure and HLA in healthy donors. The method was immunoSEQ multiplex PCR; TCRdb's version includes in-frame clones alone and lacks a portion of them. The sample includes 100,000 to 120,000 clones, approximately 96% of them seen just once. The clonotype comes from a woman under 30 in good health and CMV-seronegative. Material: PBMCs.

The CDR3 here is CASSFIPGGGTDTQYF. The CDR3 DNA follows: TGTGCCAGCAGCTTCATCCCTGGAGGGGGCACAGATACGCAGTATTTT. The rearrangement uses TRBV7-9 and TRBJ2-3; weak D call: TRBD2 (6 bases). The germline gives CDR1 SEHNR, CDR2 FQNEAQ (reference sequence). This CDR3 has 16 residues. V was pared by 3 bases and J by 1 base, with 14 bases between.